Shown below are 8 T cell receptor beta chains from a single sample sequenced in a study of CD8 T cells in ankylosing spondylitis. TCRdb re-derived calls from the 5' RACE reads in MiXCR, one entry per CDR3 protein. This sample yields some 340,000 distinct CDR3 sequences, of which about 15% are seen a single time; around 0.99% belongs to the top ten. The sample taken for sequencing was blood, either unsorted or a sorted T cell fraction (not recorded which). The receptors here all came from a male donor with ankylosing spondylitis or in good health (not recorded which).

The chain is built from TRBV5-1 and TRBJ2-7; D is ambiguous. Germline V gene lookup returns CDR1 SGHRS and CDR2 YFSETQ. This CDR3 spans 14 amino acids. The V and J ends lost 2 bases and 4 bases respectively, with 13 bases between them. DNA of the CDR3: TGCGCCAGCAGCTTAGTTCGGGCCCCGTACGAGCAGTACTTC. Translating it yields CASSLVRAPYEQYF.

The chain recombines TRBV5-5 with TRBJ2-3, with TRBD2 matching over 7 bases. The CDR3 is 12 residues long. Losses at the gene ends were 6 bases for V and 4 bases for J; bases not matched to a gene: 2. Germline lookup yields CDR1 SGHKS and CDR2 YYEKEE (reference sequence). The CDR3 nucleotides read TGTGCCAGCAATCGGGGGGCAGATACGCAGTATTTT. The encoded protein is CASNRGADTQYF. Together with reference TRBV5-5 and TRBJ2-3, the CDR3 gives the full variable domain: DAGVTQSPTHLIKTRGQQVTLRCSPISGHKSVSWYQQVLGQGPQFIFQYYEKEERGRGNFPDRFSARQFPNYSSELNVNALLLGDSALYLCASNRGADTQYFGPGTRLTVL.

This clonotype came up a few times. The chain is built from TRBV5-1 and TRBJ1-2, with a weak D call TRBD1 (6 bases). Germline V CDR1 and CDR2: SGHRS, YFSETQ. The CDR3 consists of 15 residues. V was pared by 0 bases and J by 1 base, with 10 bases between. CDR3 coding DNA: TGCGCCAGCAGCTTGGGGGACAATTTTAACTATGGCTACACCTTC. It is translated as CASSLGDNFNYGYTF.

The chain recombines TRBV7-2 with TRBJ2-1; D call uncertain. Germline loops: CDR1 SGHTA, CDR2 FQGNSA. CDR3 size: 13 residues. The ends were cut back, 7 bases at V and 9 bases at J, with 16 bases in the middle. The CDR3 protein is CASTREARSEQFF. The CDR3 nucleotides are TGTGCCAGCACCCGAGAGGCAAGGAGTGAGCAGTTCTTC.

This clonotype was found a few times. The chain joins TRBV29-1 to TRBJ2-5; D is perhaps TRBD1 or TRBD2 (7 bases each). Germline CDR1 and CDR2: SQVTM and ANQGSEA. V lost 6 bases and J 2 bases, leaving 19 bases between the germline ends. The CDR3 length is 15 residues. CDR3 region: CSVAGGGGLQETQYF. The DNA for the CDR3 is TGCAGCGTAGCAGGGGGAGGGGGTCTACAAGAGACCCAGTACTTC. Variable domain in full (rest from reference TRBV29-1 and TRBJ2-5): SAVISQKPSRDICQRGTSLTIQCQVDSQVTMMFWYRQQPGQSLTLIATANQGSEATYESGFVIDKFPISRPNLTFSTLTVSNMSPEDSSIYLCSVAGGGGLQETQYFGPGTRLLVL.

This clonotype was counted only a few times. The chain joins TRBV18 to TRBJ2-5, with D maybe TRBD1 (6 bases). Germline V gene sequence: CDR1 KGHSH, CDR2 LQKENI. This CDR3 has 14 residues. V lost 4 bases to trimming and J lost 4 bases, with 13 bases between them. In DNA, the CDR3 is TGTGCCAGCTCACTAACAGGGTTAGGAGAGACCCAGTACTTC. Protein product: CASSLTGLGETQYF.

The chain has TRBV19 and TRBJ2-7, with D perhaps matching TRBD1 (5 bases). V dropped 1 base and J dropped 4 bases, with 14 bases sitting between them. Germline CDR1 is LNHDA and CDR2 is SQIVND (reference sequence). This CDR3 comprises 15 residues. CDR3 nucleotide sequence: TGTGCCAGTAGTATAGCCAGGGCATCCTTTTACGAGCAGTACTTC. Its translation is CASSIARASFYEQYF.

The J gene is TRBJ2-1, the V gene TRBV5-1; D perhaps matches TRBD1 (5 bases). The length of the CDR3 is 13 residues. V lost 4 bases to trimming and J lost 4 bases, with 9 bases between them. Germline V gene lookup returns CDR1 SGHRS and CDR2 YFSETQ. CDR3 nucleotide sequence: TGCGCCAGCAGCGTGGACATATACAATGAGCAGTTCTTC. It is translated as CASSVDIYNEQFF. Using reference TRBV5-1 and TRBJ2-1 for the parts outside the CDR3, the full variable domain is KAGVTQTPRYLIKTRGQQVTLSCSPISGHRSVSWYQQTPGQGLQFLFEYFSETQRNKGNFPGRFSGRQFSNSRSEMNVSTLELGDSALYLCASSVDIYNEQFFGPGTRLTVL.